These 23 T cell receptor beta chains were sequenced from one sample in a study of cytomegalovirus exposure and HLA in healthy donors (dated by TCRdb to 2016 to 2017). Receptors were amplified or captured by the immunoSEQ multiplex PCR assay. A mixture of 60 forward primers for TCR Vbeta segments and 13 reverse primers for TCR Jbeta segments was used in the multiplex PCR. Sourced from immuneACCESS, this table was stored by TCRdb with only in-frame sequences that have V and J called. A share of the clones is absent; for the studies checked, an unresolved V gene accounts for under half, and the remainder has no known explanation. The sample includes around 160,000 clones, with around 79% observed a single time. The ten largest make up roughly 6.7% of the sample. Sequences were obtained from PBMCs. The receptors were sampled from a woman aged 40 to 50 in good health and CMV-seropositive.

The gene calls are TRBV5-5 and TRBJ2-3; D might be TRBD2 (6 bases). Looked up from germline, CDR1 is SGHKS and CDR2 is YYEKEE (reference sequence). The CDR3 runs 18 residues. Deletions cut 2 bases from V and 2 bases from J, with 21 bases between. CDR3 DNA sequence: TGTGCCAGCAGCTTCTCCCCTCGGGGGAAGGGCCACACAGATACGCAGTATTTT. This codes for CASSFSPRGKGHTDTQYF.

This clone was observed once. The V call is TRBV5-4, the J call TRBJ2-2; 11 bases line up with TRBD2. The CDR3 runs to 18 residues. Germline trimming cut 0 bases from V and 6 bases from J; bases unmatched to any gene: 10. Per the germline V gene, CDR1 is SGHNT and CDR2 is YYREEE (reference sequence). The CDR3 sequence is CASSLVRSGLAGSGELFF. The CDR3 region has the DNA TGTGCCAGCAGCTTGGTTCGTTCCGGACTAGCGGGTTCCGGGGAGCTGTTTTTT.

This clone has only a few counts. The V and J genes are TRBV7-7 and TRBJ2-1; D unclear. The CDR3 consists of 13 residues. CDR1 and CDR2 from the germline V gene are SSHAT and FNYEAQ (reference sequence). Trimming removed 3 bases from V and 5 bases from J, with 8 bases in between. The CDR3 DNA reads TGTGCCAGCAGCTTTTCCCCTGACAATGAGCAGTTCTTC. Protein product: CASSFSPDNEQFF. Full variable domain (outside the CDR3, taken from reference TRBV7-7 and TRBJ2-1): GAGVSQSPRYKVTKRGQDVTLRCDPISSHATLYWYQQALGQGPEFLTYFNYEAQPDKSGLPSDRFSAERPEGSISTLTIQRTEQRDSAMYRCASSFSPDNEQFFGPGTRLTVL.

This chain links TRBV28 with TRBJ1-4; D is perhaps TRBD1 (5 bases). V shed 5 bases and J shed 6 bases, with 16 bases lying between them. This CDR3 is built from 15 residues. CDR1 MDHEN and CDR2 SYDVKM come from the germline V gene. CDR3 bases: TGTGCCAGCAGTCCGCCGGGGGAGGCGTATGAAAAACTGTTTTTT. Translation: CASSPPGEAYEKLFF.

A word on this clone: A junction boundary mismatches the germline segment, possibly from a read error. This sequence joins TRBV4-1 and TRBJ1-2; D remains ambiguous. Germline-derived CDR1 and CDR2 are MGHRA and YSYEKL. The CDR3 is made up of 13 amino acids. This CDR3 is CASSQETARGYTF. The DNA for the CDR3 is TGTGCCAGCAGCCAAGAAACTGCTCGGGGCTACACCTTC.

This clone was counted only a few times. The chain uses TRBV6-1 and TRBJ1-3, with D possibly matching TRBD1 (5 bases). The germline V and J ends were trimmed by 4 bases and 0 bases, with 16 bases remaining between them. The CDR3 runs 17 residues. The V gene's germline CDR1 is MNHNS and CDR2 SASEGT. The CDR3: CASSVGPSTISGNTIYF. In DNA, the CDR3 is TGTGCCAGCAGTGTGGGGCCAAGTACTATCTCTGGAAACACCATATATTTT.

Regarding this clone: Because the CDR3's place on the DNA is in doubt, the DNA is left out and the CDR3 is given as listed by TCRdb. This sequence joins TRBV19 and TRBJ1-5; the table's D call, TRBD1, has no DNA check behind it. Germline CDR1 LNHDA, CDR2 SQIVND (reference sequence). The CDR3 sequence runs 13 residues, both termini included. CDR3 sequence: CASNRGPASPSIF.

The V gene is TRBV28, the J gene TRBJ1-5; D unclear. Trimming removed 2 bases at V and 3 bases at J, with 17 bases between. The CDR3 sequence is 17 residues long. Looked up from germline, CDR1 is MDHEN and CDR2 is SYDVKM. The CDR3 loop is CASSLNGKTGINQPQHF. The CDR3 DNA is TGTGCCAGCAGTTTAAACGGAAAGACGGGGATCAATCAGCCCCAGCATTTT.

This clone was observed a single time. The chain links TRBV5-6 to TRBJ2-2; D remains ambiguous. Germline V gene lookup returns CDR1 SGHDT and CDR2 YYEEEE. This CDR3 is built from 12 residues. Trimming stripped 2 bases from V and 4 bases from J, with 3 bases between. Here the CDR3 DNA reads TGTGCCAGCAGCTTCTCCACCGGGGAGCTGTTTTTT. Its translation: CASSFSTGELFF.

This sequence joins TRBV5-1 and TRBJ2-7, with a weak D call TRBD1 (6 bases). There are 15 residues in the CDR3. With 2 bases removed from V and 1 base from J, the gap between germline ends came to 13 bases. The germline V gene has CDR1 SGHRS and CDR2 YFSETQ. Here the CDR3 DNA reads TGCGCCAGCAGCTTACCATTGACAGGATCCTACGAGCAGTACTTC. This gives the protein CASSLPLTGSYEQYF.

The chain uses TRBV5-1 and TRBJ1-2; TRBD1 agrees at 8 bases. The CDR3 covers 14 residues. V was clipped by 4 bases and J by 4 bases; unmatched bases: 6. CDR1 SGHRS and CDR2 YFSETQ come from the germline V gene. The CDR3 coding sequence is TGCGCCAGCAGCGCGGACAGGGTGGCCTATGGCTACACCTTC. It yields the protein CASSADRVAYGYTF.

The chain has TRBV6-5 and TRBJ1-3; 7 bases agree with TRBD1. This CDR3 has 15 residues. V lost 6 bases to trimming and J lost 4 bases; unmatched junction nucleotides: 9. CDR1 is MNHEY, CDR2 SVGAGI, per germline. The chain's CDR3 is CASSPQGQPGNTIYF. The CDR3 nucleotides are TGTGCCAGCAGCCCACAGGGACAGCCAGGAAACACCATATATTTT.

The CDR3 is CASSLTGGAGELFF. The CDR3 nucleotides read TGCGCCAGCAGTTTAACAGGGGGCGCCGGGGAGCTGTTTTTT. V gene TRBV10-2 combines with J gene TRBJ2-2; 9 nucleotides line up with TRBD1. Germline V gives CDR1 WSHSY, CDR2 SAAADI. Germline trimming cut 5 bases from V and 6 bases from J; bases unmatched to any gene: 4. This CDR3 region has 14 residues.

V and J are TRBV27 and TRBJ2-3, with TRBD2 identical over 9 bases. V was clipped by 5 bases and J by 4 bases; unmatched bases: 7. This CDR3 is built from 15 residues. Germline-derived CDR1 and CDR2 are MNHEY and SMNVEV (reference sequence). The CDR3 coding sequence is TGTGCCAGCAGTCTCGGACTAGCGTCTGCAGATACGCAGTATTTT. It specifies CASSLGLASADTQYF.

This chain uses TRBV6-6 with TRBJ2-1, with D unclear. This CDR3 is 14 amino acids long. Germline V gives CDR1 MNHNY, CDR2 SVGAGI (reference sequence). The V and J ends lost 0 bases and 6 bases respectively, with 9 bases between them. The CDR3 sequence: CASSYSSVINEQFF. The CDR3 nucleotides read TGTGCCAGCAGTTACTCGAGTGTAATCAATGAGCAGTTCTTC.

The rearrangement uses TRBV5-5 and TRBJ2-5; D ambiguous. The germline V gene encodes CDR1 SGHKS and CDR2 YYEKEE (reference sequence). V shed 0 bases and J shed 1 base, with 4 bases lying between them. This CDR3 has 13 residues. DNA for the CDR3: TGTGCCAGCAGCTTGGCGTCCCAAGAGACCCAGTACTTC. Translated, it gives CASSLASQETQYF. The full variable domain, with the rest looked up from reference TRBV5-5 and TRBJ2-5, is DAGVTQSPTHLIKTRGQQVTLRCSPISGHKSVSWYQQVLGQGPQFIFQYYEKEERGRGNFPDRFSARQFPNYSSELNVNALLLGDSALYLCASSLASQETQYFGPGTRLLVL.

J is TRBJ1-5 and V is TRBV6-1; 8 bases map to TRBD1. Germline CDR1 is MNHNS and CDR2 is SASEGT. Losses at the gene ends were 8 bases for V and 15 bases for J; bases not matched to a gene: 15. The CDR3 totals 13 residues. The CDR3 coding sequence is TGTGCCAGCGAATCATATGCAGGGGGCAGGGGGCATTTT. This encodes CASESYAGGRGHF.

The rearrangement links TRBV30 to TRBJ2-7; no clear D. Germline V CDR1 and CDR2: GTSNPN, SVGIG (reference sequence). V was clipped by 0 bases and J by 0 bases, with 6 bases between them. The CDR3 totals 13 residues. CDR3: CAWSVGNSYEQYF. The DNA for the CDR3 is TGTGCCTGGAGTGTGGGCAACTCCTACGAGCAGTACTTC.

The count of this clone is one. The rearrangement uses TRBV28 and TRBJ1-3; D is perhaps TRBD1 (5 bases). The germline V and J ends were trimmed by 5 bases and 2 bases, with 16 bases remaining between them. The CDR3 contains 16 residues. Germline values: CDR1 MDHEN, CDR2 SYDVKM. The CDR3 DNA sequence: TGTGCCAGCAGTCCTTCAGGGAAAGATCCTGGAAACACCATATATTTT. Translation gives CASSPSGKDPGNTIYF. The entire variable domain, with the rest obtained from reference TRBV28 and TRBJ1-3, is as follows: DVKVTQSSRYLVKRTGEKVFLECVQDMDHENMFWYRQDPGLGLRLIYFSYDVKMKEKGDIPEGYSVSREKKERFSLILESASTNQTSMYLCASSPSGKDPGNTIYFGEGSWLTVV.

CDR3: CASSLSTGEKLFF. CDR3 DNA sequence: TGTGCCAGCAGCTTATCGACTGGGGAAAAACTGTTTTTT. The chain has TRBV7-3 and TRBJ1-4; D call uncertain. Between the trimmed V and J ends, which lost 2 bases and 8 bases, there was a span of 9 bases. The CDR3 runs to 13 residues. Germline-derived CDR1 and CDR2 are SGHTA and FQGTGA.

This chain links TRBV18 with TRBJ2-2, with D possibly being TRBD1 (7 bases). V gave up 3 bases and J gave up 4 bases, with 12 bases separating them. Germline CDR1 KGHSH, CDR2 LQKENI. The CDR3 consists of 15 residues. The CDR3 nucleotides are TGTGCCAGCTCACCCCAGGGGGGAAGCACCGGGGAGCTGTTTTTT. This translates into CASSPQGGSTGELFF.

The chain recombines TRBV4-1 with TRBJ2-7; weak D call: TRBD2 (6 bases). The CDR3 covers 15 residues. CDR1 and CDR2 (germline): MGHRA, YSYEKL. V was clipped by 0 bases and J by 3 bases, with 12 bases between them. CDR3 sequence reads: CASSQEGLDNYEQYF. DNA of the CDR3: TGCGCCAGCAGCCAAGAGGGACTGGATAACTACGAGCAGTACTTC.

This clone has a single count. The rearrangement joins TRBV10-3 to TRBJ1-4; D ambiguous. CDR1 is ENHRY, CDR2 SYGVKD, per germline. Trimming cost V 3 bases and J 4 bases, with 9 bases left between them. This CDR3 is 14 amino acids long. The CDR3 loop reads CAISEFQVNEKLFF. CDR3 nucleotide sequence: TGTGCCATCAGTGAATTCCAGGTTAATGAAAAACTGTTTTTT.